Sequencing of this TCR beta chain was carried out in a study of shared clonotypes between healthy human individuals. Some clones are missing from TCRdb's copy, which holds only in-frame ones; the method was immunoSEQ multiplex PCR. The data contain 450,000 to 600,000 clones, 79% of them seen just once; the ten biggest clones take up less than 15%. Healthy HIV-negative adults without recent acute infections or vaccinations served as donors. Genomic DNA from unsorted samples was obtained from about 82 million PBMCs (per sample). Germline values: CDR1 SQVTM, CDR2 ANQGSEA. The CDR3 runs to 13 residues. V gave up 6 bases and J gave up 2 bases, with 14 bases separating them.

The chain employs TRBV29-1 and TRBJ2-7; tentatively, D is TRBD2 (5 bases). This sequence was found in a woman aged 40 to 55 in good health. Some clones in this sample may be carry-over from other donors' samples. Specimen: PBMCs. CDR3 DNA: TGCAGCGTAATTCAGGACGGGACCTACGAGCAGTACTTC. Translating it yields CSVIQDGTYEQYF.